This entry describes one TCR beta chain. A multiplex PCR was run with 60 Vbeta primers and 13 Jbeta primers. The table came from immunoSEQ multiplex PCR; TCRdb's copy has only in-frame clones and leaves some out. The sample has some 120,000 clones; roughly 73% are singletons. This record comes from a study of cytomegalovirus exposure and HLA in healthy donors. Looked up from germline, CDR1 is SEHNR and CDR2 is FQNEAQ (reference sequence). The CDR3 sequence is 11 residues long. Trimming left V 6 bases short and J 5 bases short, with 8 bases between. Sequencing used PBMCs. This clonotype originated in a woman between 25 and 40 years old in good health and CMV-seronegative. The V and J genes are TRBV7-9 and TRBJ2-7; D uncertain. CDR3 region: CASSPYHEQYF. The CDR3 DNA follows: TGTGCCAGCAGTCCCTACCACGAGCAGTACTTC.